The entry that follows covers one TCR beta chain sequence. Its antigen is still unknown. This entry comes from a study of blood T cells in healthy people across ages. Study-level results: A strong correlation was seen between TCR beta diversity and naive T cell percentage.

Primers used in a second PCR of about 6 to 11 cycles were a sample-barcoded 5' primer and a J-beta primer mix. TCRdb reprocessed the 5' RACE reads with MiXCR, giving one entry per CDR3 protein. This table holds 1.5 million to 2 million distinct CDR3 sequences, approximately 30% found once. CDR1 and CDR2 (germline): LGHDT, YNNKEL (reference sequence). The CDR3 totals 14 residues. V gave up 4 bases and J gave up 5 bases; unmatched junction bases: 5. The sequenced material came from blood. The sequence was collected from a woman between 25 and 40 years old in good health. The rearrangement links TRBV3-1 to TRBJ2-1; TRBD2 agrees at 7 bases. The CDR3 reads CASSRGGPDNEQFF. CDR3 nucleotide sequence: TGTGCCAGCAGCCGGGGAGGGCCTGACAATGAGCAGTTCTTC.